This passage covers 30 T cell receptor beta chains from one sample sequenced in a study of cytomegalovirus exposure and HLA in healthy donors. With 60 Vbeta and 13 Jbeta primers, the PCR was carried out. Some clones are missing from TCRdb's copy, which holds only in-frame ones; the method was immunoSEQ multiplex PCR. Found here are approximately 80,000 clones, roughly 78% of them singletons; the top ten hold roughly 2.5%. The specimen sequenced was PBMCs. All receptors derive from a male donor in good health and CMV-seropositive.

J is TRBJ2-7 and V is TRBV5-6, with a possible D match to TRBD2 (5 bases). The CDR3 is 13 amino acids. CDR1 is SGHDT, CDR2 YYEEEE, per germline. V lost 0 bases and J 5 bases, leaving 9 bases between the germline ends. CDR3 DNA: TGTGCCAGCAGCTTGGGACGGCGGGACGAGCAGTACTTC. This sequence encodes CASSLGRRDEQYF. Drawing the rest from reference TRBV5-6 and TRBJ2-7, the complete variable domain is DAGVTQSPTHLIKTRGQQVTLRCSPKSGHDTVSWYQQALGQGPQFIFQYYEEEERQRGNFPDRFSGHQFPNYSSELNVNALLLGDSALYLCASSLGRRDEQYFGPGTRLTVT.

This chain links TRBV29-1 with TRBJ2-5; D is unclear. This CDR3 has 14 amino acids. Per the germline V gene, CDR1 is SQVTM and CDR2 is ANQGSEA. V lost 0 bases to trimming and J lost 2 bases, with 10 bases between them. CDR3 sequence: CSVEDRIAQETQYF. Written as DNA, the CDR3 is TGCAGCGTTGAAGATAGAATAGCTCAAGAGACCCAGTACTTC.

The chain combines TRBV19 with TRBJ2-2; 9 bases match TRBD1. This CDR3 is 18 amino acids long. Germline assignment: CDR1 LNHDA and CDR2 SQIVND (reference sequence). J lost 6 bases, V lost 6 bases, and 17 bases had no gene match. CDR3 region: CASSPMGLTGGVPGELFF. The CDR3 bases are TGTGCCAGTAGCCCGATGGGGCTTACAGGGGGCGTCCCCGGGGAGCTGTTTTTT.

This clone occurred a few times. The V gene is TRBV7-9, the J gene TRBJ2-1; 11 bases align to TRBD2. J was trimmed by 5 bases and V by 5 bases; bases with no gene match: 11. The CDR3 has 17 amino acids. CDR1 is SEHNR, CDR2 FQNEAQ, per germline (reference sequence). The CDR3 protein is CASSRATSGKGDNEQFF. CDR3 nucleotides: TGTGCCAGCAGCCGAGCGACTAGCGGGAAGGGCGACAATGAGCAGTTCTTC.

The chain employs TRBV28 and TRBJ1-2; TRBD1 might be the D (6 bases). Germline V gene data show CDR1 as MDHEN and CDR2 as SYDVKM. Trimming took 6 bases from V and 8 from J, leaving 13 bases between them. The CDR3 contains 12 residues. CDR3 amino acids: CASRNAGEGYTF. CDR3 DNA: TGTGCCAGCAGGAACGCAGGGGAAGGCTACACCTTC.

The CDR3 nucleotides read TGTGCCAGCAGGGACACGGCTCAGCCCCAGCATTTT. Protein product: CASRDTAQPQHF. The rearrangement uses TRBV2 and TRBJ1-5, with D perhaps matching TRBD1 (5 bases). V lost 6 bases, J lost 6 bases, and 9 bases lay in between. The CDR3 is 12 amino acids. The germline CDR1 and CDR2 sequences are SNHLY and FYNNEI.

The chain couples TRBV6-6 to TRBJ2-7; perhaps TRBD1 as D (6 bases). CDR1 and CDR2 (germline): MNHNY, SVGAGI (reference sequence). Deletions cut 7 bases from V and 2 bases from J, with 15 bases between. This CDR3 contains 14 residues. CDR3 coding DNA: TGTGCCAGCATCTCCCGGGACAACCCCTACGAGCAGTACTTC. Its protein product is CASISRDNPYEQYF.

The genes are TRBV6-1 and TRBJ1-3; 7 bases line up with TRBD1. Germline lookup yields CDR1 MNHNS and CDR2 SASEGT. The CDR3 length is 15 residues. Trimming took 6 bases from V and 0 from J; bases not matched to a gene: 5. For the CDR3, the DNA is TGTGCCAGCAGGCCGGACAGGCCCTCTGGAAACACCATATATTTT. It codes for CASRPDRPSGNTIYF.

The CDR3 here is CASSSRQGEKLFF. Written as DNA, the CDR3 is TGTGCCAGCAGCTCCCGACAGGGGGAAAAACTGTTTTTT. V gene TRBV7-2 combines with J gene TRBJ1-4; 8 bases map to TRBD1. From germline, CDR1 is SGHTA and CDR2 FQGNSA. This CDR3 region has 13 residues. The V segment lost 4 bases and the J segment 8 bases; nucleotides outside the gene matches: 3. Looking up the rest from reference TRBV7-2 and TRBJ1-4 gives the full variable domain: GAGVSQSPSNKVTEKGKDVELRCDPISGHTALYWYRQSLGQGLEFLIYFQGNSAPDKSGLPSDRFSAERTGGSVSTLTIQRTQQEDSAVYLCASSSRQGEKLFFGSGTQLSVL.

The chain links TRBV7-2 to TRBJ1-1, with a possible D match to TRBD1 (6 bases). In germline, CDR1 is SGHTA, CDR2 FQGNSA. V gave up 3 bases and J gave up 1 base, with 12 bases separating them. The CDR3 extends over 15 amino acids. The CDR3 DNA reads as TGTGCCAGCAGCTTGCCGGGGGGGGCGAACACTGAAGCTTTCTTT. It codes for CASSLPGGANTEAFF. Looking up the rest from reference TRBV7-2 and TRBJ1-1 gives the full variable domain: GAGVSQSPSNKVTEKGKDVELRCDPISGHTALYWYRQSLGQGLEFLIYFQGNSAPDKSGLPSDRFSAERTGGSVSTLTIQRTQQEDSAVYLCASSLPGGANTEAFFGQGTRLTVV.

The J gene is TRBJ1-2, the V gene TRBV5-8, with a tentative D call TRBD1 (6 bases). Trimming cost V 4 bases and J 4 bases, with 14 bases left between them. CDR1 SGHTS and CDR2 YDEGEE come from the germline V gene. There are 14 residues in the CDR3. The CDR3: CASSRQGSSYGYTF. In nucleotides, the CDR3 is TGTGCCAGCAGCAGGCAGGGGTCTTCCTATGGCTACACCTTC. Drawing the rest from reference TRBV5-8 and TRBJ1-2, the complete variable domain is EAGVTQSPTHLIKTRGQQATLRCSPISGHTSVYWYQQALGLGLQFLLWYDEGEERNRGNFPPRFSGRQFPNYSSELNVNALELEDSALYLCASSRQGSSYGYTFGSGTRLTVV.

The chain uses TRBV10-3 and TRBJ2-1; TRBD2 aligns across 16 bases. This CDR3 contains 17 residues. Germline lookup yields CDR1 ENHRY and CDR2 SYGVKD. The junction had 7 bases not matched to a gene; V was cut back by 9 bases and J by 2 bases. CDR3 DNA sequence: TGTGCCATTGCCCCGGGACTAGCGGGAGGGCCCTACAATGAGCAGTTCTTC. It yields the protein CAIAPGLAGGPYNEQFF.

The CDR3 loop is CASTRGYGFEQYF. In nucleotides, the CDR3 is TGTGCCAGTACCCGGGGGTACGGATTCGAGCAGTACTTC. The V gene is TRBV6-1, the J gene TRBJ2-7; a weak D match, TRBD2 (6 bases). The V end was cut by 9 bases, the J end by 6 bases, with 18 bases between. Germline CDR1 and CDR2: MNHNS and SASEGT. The CDR3 extends over 13 amino acids.

The chain employs TRBV5-8 and TRBJ2-5; TRBD2 might be the D (6 bases). Germline CDR1 and CDR2: SGHTS and YDEGEE. Trimming removed 0 bases at V and 1 base at J, with 10 bases between. The CDR3 is made up of 15 amino acids. As DNA, the CDR3 is TGTGCCAGCAGCTTGGGACTGGGGGGCCAAGAGACCCAGTACTTC. The encoded protein is CASSLGLGGQETQYF.

This clone has at least ten counts. The chain is built from TRBV5-1 and TRBJ2-2; 9 bases map to TRBD2. V shed 0 bases, J shed 6 bases, and the junction held 9 bases outside the gene matches. This CDR3 has 17 amino acids. Per the germline V gene, CDR1 is SGHRS and CDR2 is YFSETQ. As DNA, the CDR3 is TGCGCCAGCAGCTTGGGGATGTTAGCGGGAGAGGCCGGGGAGCTGTTTTTT. Residues: CASSLGMLAGEAGELFF.

This chain links TRBV9 with TRBJ2-3, with D unclear. Germline lookup yields CDR1 SGDLS and CDR2 YYNGEE. V lost 4 bases, J lost 1 base, and 10 bases lay in between. The CDR3 totals 14 residues. The CDR3: CASSPSSGTDTQYF. The CDR3 DNA reads as TGTGCCAGCAGCCCCTCCTCGGGCACAGATACGCAGTATTTT.

This clone has a handful of counts. The chain recombines TRBV7-2 with TRBJ1-3; D gene ambiguous. The CDR3 length is 15 residues. Trimming left V 0 bases short and J 0 bases short, with 6 bases between. CDR1 is SGHTA, CDR2 FQGNSA, per germline. The CDR3 bases are TGTGCCAGCAGCTTAGCCGACAACTCTGGAAACACCATATATTTT. Its translation is CASSLADNSGNTIYF. The whole variable domain, remainder taken from reference TRBV7-2 and TRBJ1-3, is GAGVSQSPSNKVTEKGKDVELRCDPISGHTALYWYRQSLGQGLEFLIYFQGNSAPDKSGLPSDRFSAERTGGSVSTLTIQRTQQEDSAVYLCASSLADNSGNTIYFGEGSWLTVV.

V and J are TRBV7-2 and TRBJ2-5; 8 bases map to TRBD1. TRBJ2-7 explains the end of the DNA better; the J call may be wrong. This CDR3 is built from 14 residues. From germline, CDR1 is SGHTA and CDR2 FQGNSA. Here the CDR3 reads CASSIDRGYYEQYF. The CDR3 region has the DNA TGTGCCAGCAGCATAGACAGGGGTTACTACGAGCAGTACTTC.

This chain uses TRBV19 with TRBJ1-4; 9 nucleotides agree with TRBD1. The CDR3 runs to 14 residues. In germline, CDR1 is LNHDA, CDR2 SQIVND (reference sequence). With V trimmed by 8 bases and J by 8 bases, 9 bases remained unmatched. Here the CDR3 DNA reads TGTGCCAGTGGGAAACAGGGGGCGCGAGAAAAACTGTTTTTT. It translates to CASGKQGAREKLFF.

The chain uses TRBV5-1 and TRBJ2-3; no clear D. CDR3 length equals 13 residues. V shed 4 bases and J shed 0 bases, with 6 bases lying between them. CDR1 SGHRS and CDR2 YFSETQ come from the germline V gene. CDR3 DNA sequence: TGCGCCAGCAGCACGACTAGCACAGATACGCAGTATTTT. Encoded protein: CASSTTSTDTQYF.

This sequence joins TRBV15 and TRBJ2-1, with a weak D call TRBD2 (6 bases). The CDR3 is 15 amino acids. V lost 4 bases, J lost 10 bases, and 20 bases lay in between. Germline CDR1 LNHNV, CDR2 YYDKDF (reference sequence). CDR3 coding DNA: TGTGCCACCAGCACCCAGTGGCGGGGTATAACGGAGCAGTTCTTC. This translates into CATSTQWRGITEQFF.

Ten or more counts support this clone. This sequence joins TRBV7-8 and TRBJ2-5; TRBD1 aligns across 10 bases. Trimming removed 7 bases from V and 4 bases from J; junction bases left unmatched: 15. Germline lookup yields CDR1 SGHVS and CDR2 FQNEAQ. The CDR3 extends over 17 amino acids. For the CDR3, the DNA is TGTGCCAGCACCGGGGGCCTAGGAGGGGACAGGGGAGAGACCCAGTACTTC. Translation: CASTGGLGGDRGETQYF.

The V gene is TRBV9, the J gene TRBJ2-7, with 9 positions matching TRBD1. Trimming removed 2 bases from V and 6 bases from J; junction bases left unmatched: 6. The CDR3 spans 14 residues. CDR1 and CDR2 from the germline V gene are SGDLS and YYNGEE. In DNA, the CDR3 is TGTGCCAGCAGCGTCGGAGGACAGGGGAGCGAGCAGTACTTC. Amino acids: CASSVGGQGSEQYF.

The V call is TRBV28, the J call TRBJ2-1, with 10 bases aligning to TRBD2. V was pared by 5 bases and J by 4 bases, with 5 bases of the junction left unmatched. This CDR3 contains 15 residues. Germline CDR1 is MDHEN and CDR2 is SYDVKM. The CDR3 loop reads CASSPRTSGYNEQFF. The DNA of the CDR3 is TGTGCCAGCAGTCCAAGGACTAGCGGATACAATGAGCAGTTCTTC.

The chain employs TRBV5-6 and TRBJ2-7, with D possibly matching TRBD1 (6 bases). The CDR3 extends over 14 amino acids. Germline V gene sequence: CDR1 SGHDT, CDR2 YYEEEE. V shed 4 bases and J shed 0 bases, with 11 bases lying between them. CDR3: CASSPRDNSYEQYF. The CDR3, as DNA: TGTGCCAGCAGCCCCCGGGACAACTCCTACGAGCAGTACTTC. The full variable domain, rest sourced from reference TRBV5-6 and TRBJ2-7, is DAGVTQSPTHLIKTRGQQVTLRCSPKSGHDTVSWYQQALGQGPQFIFQYYEEEERQRGNFPDRFSGHQFPNYSSELNVNALLLGDSALYLCASSPRDNSYEQYFGPGTRLTVT.

The rearrangement uses TRBV19 and TRBJ2-7, with 13 bases aligning to TRBD2. V shed 6 bases and J 2 bases; nucleotides not matched to a gene: 4. Germline CDR1 reads LNHDA; CDR2 reads SQIVND (reference sequence). This CDR3 contains 15 residues. The CDR3 spells CASSLGTSGAYEQYF. The CDR3 DNA reads TGTGCCAGTAGCTTGGGGACTAGCGGGGCCTACGAGCAGTACTTC.

The rearrangement links TRBV6-4 to TRBJ2-3; TRBD2 is a possible D gene (6 bases). This CDR3 has 14 amino acids. The germline V gene encodes CDR1 MRHNA and CDR2 SNTAGT. V was shortened by 6 bases and J by 4 bases, with 14 bases between the two germline ends. CDR3 in DNA: TGTGCCAGCAGCCCAGGGACGGGGGCAGATACGCAGTATTTT. Its protein is CASSPGTGADTQYF.

J is TRBJ2-3 and V is TRBV11-2, with TRBD2 matching over 7 bases. Unmatched junction bases numbered 13, after V lost 7 bases and J lost 0 bases. The CDR3 runs to 17 residues. Germline assignment: CDR1 SGHAT and CDR2 FQNNGV. The CDR3 nucleotides read TGTGCCAGCACAACGGGGGATCTAGCGGAAAGCACAGATACGCAGTATTTT. Translated, it gives CASTTGDLAESTDTQYF.

A single count supports this clone. The chain employs TRBV19 and TRBJ2-2, with TRBD1 matching over 10 bases. Trimming removed 7 bases from V and 6 bases from J; junction bases left unmatched: 5. Germline V lookup: CDR1 LNHDA, CDR2 SQIVND (reference sequence). This CDR3 comprises 14 residues. The CDR3 DNA follows: TGTGCCAGTAAACCGACAGGGGGCTCCGGGGAGCTGTTTTTT. Residues: CASKPTGGSGELFF.

This rearrangement joins TRBV6-1 to TRBJ1-5; D call uncertain. Trimming took 5 bases from V and 2 from J, leaving 10 bases between them. The germline CDR1 and CDR2 sequences are MNHNS and SASEGT. The CDR3 is made up of 14 amino acids. Here the CDR3 DNA reads TGTGCCAGCAGTCCGGGAGAGGGCAATCAGCCCCAGCATTTT. Protein sequence: CASSPGEGNQPQHF.